Described below is a single TCR beta chain sequence and its context. The sample is drawn from a study of CD8 T cells in ankylosing spondylitis. The trim removed 6 bases at V and 9 bases at J, leaving 15 bases unmatched. Looked up from germline, CDR1 is SGHRS and CDR2 is YFSETQ. CDR3 length: 15 amino acids. TCRdb passed the 5' RACE reads through MiXCR, listing each CDR3 protein once. The table has about 250,000 distinct CDR3 sequences, about a sixth seen once. This sequence was found in a male donor with ankylosing spondylitis or in good health (not recorded which). The specimen sequenced was blood, either unsorted or a sorted T cell fraction (not recorded which). This chain links TRBV5-1 with TRBJ2-1, with TRBD2 matching over 7 bases. The CDR3 sequence is CASKFWGEGLVEQFF. The CDR3 bases are TGCGCCAGCAAGTTTTGGGGGGAGGGCCTTGTTGAGCAGTTCTTC.